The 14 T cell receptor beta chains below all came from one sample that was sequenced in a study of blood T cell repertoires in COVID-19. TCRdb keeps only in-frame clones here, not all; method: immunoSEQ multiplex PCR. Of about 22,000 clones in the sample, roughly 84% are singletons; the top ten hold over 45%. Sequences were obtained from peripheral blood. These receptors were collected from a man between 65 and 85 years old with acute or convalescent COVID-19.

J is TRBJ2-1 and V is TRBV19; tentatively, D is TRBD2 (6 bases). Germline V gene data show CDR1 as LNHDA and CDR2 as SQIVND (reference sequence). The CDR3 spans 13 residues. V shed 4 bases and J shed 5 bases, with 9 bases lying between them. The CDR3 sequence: CASSSGIDNEQFF. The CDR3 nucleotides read TGTGCCAGTAGTAGCGGGATCGACAATGAGCAGTTCTTC.

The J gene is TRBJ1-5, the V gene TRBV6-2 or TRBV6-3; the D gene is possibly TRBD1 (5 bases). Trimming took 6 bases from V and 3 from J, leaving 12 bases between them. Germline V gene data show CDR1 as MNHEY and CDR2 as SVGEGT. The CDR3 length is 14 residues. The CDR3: CASSLGVANQPQHF. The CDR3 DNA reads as TGTGCCAGCAGCCTAGGGGTGGCCAATCAGCCCCAGCATTTT.

CDR3 nucleotide sequence: TGCAGCTGGGGGGATAATACTGAAGCTTTCTTT. It codes for CSWGDNTEAFF. The chain couples TRBV29-1 to TRBJ1-1; possibly TRBD1 for D (5 bases). This CDR3 spans 11 amino acids. From germline, CDR1 is SQVTM and CDR2 ANQGSEA. The ends were cut back, 8 bases at V and 5 bases at J, with 12 bases in the middle.

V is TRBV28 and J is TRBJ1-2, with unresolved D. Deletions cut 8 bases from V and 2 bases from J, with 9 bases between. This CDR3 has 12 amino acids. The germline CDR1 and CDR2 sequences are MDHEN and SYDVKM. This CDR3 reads CASGGPNYGYTF. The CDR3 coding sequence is TGTGCCAGCGGAGGCCCGAACTATGGCTACACCTTC.

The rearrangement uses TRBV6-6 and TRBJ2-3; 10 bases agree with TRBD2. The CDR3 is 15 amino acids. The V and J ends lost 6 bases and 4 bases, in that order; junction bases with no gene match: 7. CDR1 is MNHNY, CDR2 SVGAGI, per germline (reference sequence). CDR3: CASSPKRGGSDTQYF. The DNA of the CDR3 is TGTGCCAGCAGCCCCAAGCGGGGGGGATCAGATACGCAGTATTTT.

The CDR3: CASSGGQGVDEQFF. The CDR3 DNA reads TGCGCCAGCAGCGGGGGACAGGGGGTAGATGAGCAGTTCTTC. This chain uses TRBV5-1 with TRBJ2-1; 11 bases are a match to TRBD1. V trimming: 4 bases; J trimming: 8 bases; junction bases outside the gene matches: 5. The CDR3 extends over 14 amino acids. Germline V lookup: CDR1 SGHRS, CDR2 YFSETQ.

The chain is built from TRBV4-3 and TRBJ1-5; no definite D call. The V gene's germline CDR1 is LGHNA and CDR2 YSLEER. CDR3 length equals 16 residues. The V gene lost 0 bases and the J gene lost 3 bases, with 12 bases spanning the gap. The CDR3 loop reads CASSQEVGVYNQPQHF. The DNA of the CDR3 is TGCGCCAGCAGCCAAGAGGTCGGGGTCTACAATCAGCCCCAGCATTTT.

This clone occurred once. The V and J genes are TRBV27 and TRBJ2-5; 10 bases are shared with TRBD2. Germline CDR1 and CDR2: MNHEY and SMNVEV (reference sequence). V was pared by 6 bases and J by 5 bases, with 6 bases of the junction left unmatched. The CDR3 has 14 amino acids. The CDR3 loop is CASSLAGEVETQYF. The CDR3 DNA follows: TGTGCCAGCAGCCTAGCGGGAGAAGTGGAGACCCAGTACTTC.

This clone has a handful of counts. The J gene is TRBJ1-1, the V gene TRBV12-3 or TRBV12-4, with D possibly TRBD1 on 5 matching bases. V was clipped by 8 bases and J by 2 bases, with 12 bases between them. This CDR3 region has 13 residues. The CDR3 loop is CASLRQTNTEAFF. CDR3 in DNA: TGTGCCAGCCTTCGACAGACCAACACTGAAGCTTTCTTT.

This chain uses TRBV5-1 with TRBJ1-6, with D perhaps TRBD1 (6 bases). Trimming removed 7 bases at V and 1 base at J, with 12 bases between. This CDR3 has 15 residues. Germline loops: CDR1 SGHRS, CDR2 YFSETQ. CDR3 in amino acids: CASGMGASYNSPLHF. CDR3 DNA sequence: TGCGCCAGCGGAATGGGGGCTTCCTATAATTCACCCCTCCACTTT.

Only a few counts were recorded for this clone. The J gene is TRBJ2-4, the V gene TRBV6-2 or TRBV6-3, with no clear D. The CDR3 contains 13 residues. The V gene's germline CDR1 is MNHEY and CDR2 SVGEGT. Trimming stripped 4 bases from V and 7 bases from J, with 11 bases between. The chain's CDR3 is CASSLILFNIQYF. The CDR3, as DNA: TGTGCCAGCAGTTTGATACTATTCAACATTCAGTACTTC.

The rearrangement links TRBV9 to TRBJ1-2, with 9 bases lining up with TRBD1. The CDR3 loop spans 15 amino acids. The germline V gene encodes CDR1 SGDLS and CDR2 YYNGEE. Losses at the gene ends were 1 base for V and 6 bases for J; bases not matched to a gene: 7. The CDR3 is CASSVQTGGFHGYTF. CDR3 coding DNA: TGTGCCAGCAGCGTACAGACAGGGGGGTTCCATGGCTACACCTTC.

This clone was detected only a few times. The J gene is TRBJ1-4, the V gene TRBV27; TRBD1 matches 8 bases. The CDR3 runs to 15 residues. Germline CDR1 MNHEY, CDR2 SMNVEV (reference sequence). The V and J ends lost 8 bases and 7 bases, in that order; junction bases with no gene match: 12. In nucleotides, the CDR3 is TGTGCCAGCTCCGTTTCATGGACAGGGCCTGAAAAACTGTTTTTT. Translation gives CASSVSWTGPEKLFF.

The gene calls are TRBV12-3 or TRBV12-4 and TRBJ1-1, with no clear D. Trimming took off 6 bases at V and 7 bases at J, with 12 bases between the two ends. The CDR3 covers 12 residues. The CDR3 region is CASRVDRGEAFF. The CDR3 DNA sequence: TGTGCCAGCAGAGTTGACCGGGGTGAAGCTTTCTTT.